One and the same sample provided the 30 T cell receptor beta chains below, sequenced in a study of OX40 agonist ivuxolimab in advanced cancers. The repertoire was sequenced with immunoSEQ multiplex PCR; TCRdb's copy has only in-frame clones and lacks some. The data contain tens of thousands of clones, over 65% of them singletons. The sample in question was CD4+ or CD8+ T cells sorted from blood, obtained in a trial of the OX40 agonist ivuxolimab. These receptors all come from an adult with an advanced solid tumor such as melanoma, head and neck, liver or kidney cancer.

V and J are TRBV10-3 and TRBJ2-7; tentatively, D is TRBD1 or TRBD2 (5 bases each). The CDR3 has 14 amino acids. Trimming shortened V by 4 bases and J by 3 bases, and 13 bases separated the two germline ends. The germline V gene has CDR1 ENHRY and CDR2 SYGVKD. Here the CDR3 reads CAISGRDRNYEQYF. The CDR3 region has the DNA TGTGCCATCAGTGGCCGGGACCGAAACTACGAGCAGTACTTC.

The chain has TRBV7-6 and TRBJ1-3; D not certain. Germline CDR1 SGHVS, CDR2 FNYEAQ. The CDR3 covers 14 residues. Trimming took off 3 bases at V and 3 bases at J, with 9 bases between the two ends. The CDR3 DNA follows: TGTGCCAGCAGCTTGTCCCGCAGTGGAAACACCATATATTTT. Its translation is CASSLSRSGNTIYF.

This chain uses TRBV11-2 with TRBJ1-6, with no clear D. V lost 4 bases, J lost 14 bases, and 15 bases lay in between. Per the germline V gene, CDR1 is SGHAT and CDR2 is FQNNGV. This CDR3 is 13 amino acids long. CDR3: CASSSNGRMALHF. CDR3 sequence (DNA): TGTGCCAGCAGCTCGAACGGCAGGATGGCCCTCCACTTT.

This clone occurred a few times. The gene calls are TRBV28 and TRBJ2-4, with D perhaps TRBD1 or TRBD2 (7 bases each). CDR1 is MDHEN, CDR2 SYDVKM, per germline. The CDR3 loop spans 16 amino acids. The V end lost 3 bases, the J end lost 6 bases, and 18 bases lay between the germline ends. In DNA form, the CDR3 reads TGTGCCAGCAGTTTGGGGCAGGGGGGGACCCCAAACATTCAGTACTTC. Amino acids: CASSLGQGGTPNIQYF.

V is TRBV7-9 and J is TRBJ1-1; possibly TRBD1 for D (5 bases). The germline gives CDR1 SEHNR, CDR2 FQNEAQ (reference sequence). V was pared by 1 base and J by 4 bases, with 13 bases between. CDR3 length: 15 residues. CDR3: CASSLEGRAGTEAFF. CDR3 DNA: TGTGCCAGCAGCTTAGAGGGCAGGGCGGGCACTGAAGCTTTCTTT.

CDR3: CASSTGTGGYGYTF. The CDR3 region has the DNA TGTGCCAGTAGTACCGGGACAGGCGGCTATGGCTACACCTTC. The J gene is TRBJ1-2, the V gene TRBV19; TRBD1 matches at 8 bases. J lost 4 bases, V lost 4 bases, and 5 bases had no gene match. Germline lookup yields CDR1 LNHDA and CDR2 SQIVND (reference sequence). This CDR3 comprises 14 residues. Supplemented by reference TRBV19 and TRBJ1-2, the full variable domain reads DGGITQSPKYLFRKEGQNVTLSCEQNLNHDAMYWYRQDPGQGLRLIYYSQIVNDFQKGDIAEGYSVSREKKESFPLTVTSAQKNPTAFYLCASSTGTGGYGYTFGSGTRLTVV.

This clone showed up just a few times. This chain uses TRBV7-2 with TRBJ2-3, with TRBD1 matching over 9 bases. Losses at the gene ends were 5 bases for V and 10 bases for J; bases not matched to a gene: 4. This CDR3 is built from 12 residues. The germline CDR1 and CDR2 sequences are SGHTA and FQGNSA. CDR3 DNA: TGTGCCAGCAGCCCGGGACAGGGAGCGCAGTATTTT. It yields the protein CASSPGQGAQYF. Variable domain in full (rest from reference TRBV7-2 and TRBJ2-3): GAGVSQSPSNKVTEKGKDVELRCDPISGHTALYWYRQSLGQGLEFLIYFQGNSAPDKSGLPSDRFSAERTGGSVSTLTIQRTQQEDSAVYLCASSPGQGAQYFGPGTRLTVL.

The chain employs TRBV7-9 and TRBJ1-5, with D possibly being TRBD1 (6 bases). The length of the CDR3 is 13 residues. Germline CDR1 is SEHNR and CDR2 is FQNEAQ (reference sequence). Trimming pared 1 base from V and 6 bases from J, leaving 7 bases between. In DNA, the CDR3 is TGTGCCAGCAGCTTAGAGGGGGTTCAGCCCCAGCATTTT. Translated: CASSLEGVQPQHF.

The chain couples TRBV6-5 to TRBJ1-5; 7 nucleotides line up with TRBD1. Germline CDR1 and CDR2: MNHEY and SVGAGI. This CDR3 has 14 amino acids. The V segment lost 6 bases and the J segment 2 bases; nucleotides outside the gene matches: 4. The CDR3 region has the DNA TGTGCCAGCAGGAGGACAGGCCGCAATCAGCCCCAGCATTTT. Residues: CASRRTGRNQPQHF.

The chain has TRBV28 and TRBJ2-7, with D possibly TRBD1 on 6 matching bases. Trimming took off 5 bases at V and 6 bases at J, with 17 bases between the two ends. This CDR3 is 14 amino acids long. Per germline, CDR1 MDHEN and CDR2 SYDVKM. CDR3 DNA sequence: TGTGCCAGCAGTCCATGGACAGCGTCCCGCGAGCAGTACTTC. Translating gives CASSPWTASREQYF.

The genes are TRBV11-2 and TRBJ2-1; 13 bases align to TRBD2. Germline V gene data show CDR1 as SGHAT and CDR2 as FQNNGV. V shed 5 bases, J shed 10 bases, and the junction held 8 bases outside the gene matches. The CDR3 sequence is 15 residues long. CDR3 loop: CASSLGLAGSEEQFF. In DNA form, the CDR3 reads TGTGCCAGCAGCCTGGGACTAGCGGGAAGTGAAGAGCAGTTCTTC.

The chain combines TRBV5-6 with TRBJ2-7, with D possibly matching TRBD2 (6 bases). The germline V gene encodes CDR1 SGHDT and CDR2 YYEEEE. The ends were cut back, 0 bases at V and 7 bases at J, with 17 bases in the middle. CDR3 length equals 15 residues. The chain's CDR3 is CASSLGAGGPLEQYF. Here the CDR3 DNA reads TGTGCCAGCAGCTTGGGCGCCGGGGGTCCCCTGGAGCAGTACTTC.

This rearrangement joins TRBV18 to TRBJ2-2; D is ambiguous. The CDR3 is made up of 14 amino acids. Between the trimmed V and J ends, which lost 0 bases and 7 bases, there was a span of 9 bases. The germline CDR1 and CDR2 sequences are KGHSH and LQKENI. CDR3: CASSPPSWNGELFF. The CDR3 DNA follows: TGTGCCAGCTCACCACCATCCTGGAACGGGGAGCTGTTTTTT.

The chain recombines TRBV9 with TRBJ1-1; TRBD1 matches at 10 bases. Germline-derived CDR1 and CDR2 are SGDLS and YYNGEE. The CDR3 is 14 residues long. V gave up 2 bases and J gave up 7 bases; unmatched junction bases: 5. CDR3 residues: CASSVTGGLGEAFF. CDR3 in DNA: TGTGCCAGCAGCGTGACAGGGGGCTTGGGTGAAGCTTTCTTT.

This clone was seen just once. The chain carries TRBV19 and TRBJ2-1, with D possibly being TRBD2 (6 bases). This CDR3 has 15 amino acids. The V gene's germline CDR1 is LNHDA and CDR2 SQIVND (reference sequence). V was clipped by 5 bases and J by 4 bases, with 15 bases between them. Written as DNA, the CDR3 is TGTGCCAGTAGTCGCCACCTGGAGGGGTACAATGAGCAGTTCTTC. Its translation: CASSRHLEGYNEQFF.

The chain combines TRBV6-5 with TRBJ1-1; D is unclear. Germline V gene sequence: CDR1 MNHEY, CDR2 SVGAGI. V was clipped by 3 bases and J by 7 bases, with 12 bases between them. The length of the CDR3 is 13 residues. CDR3 sequence: CASSYGMGNEAFF. CDR3 DNA: TGTGCCAGCAGTTATGGTATGGGGAATGAAGCTTTCTTT.

In its sample, this clone was seen a few times. This chain links TRBV5-6 with TRBJ2-7; perhaps TRBD1 as D (6 bases). This CDR3 has 15 residues. The V gene lost 0 bases and the J gene lost 1 base, with 11 bases spanning the gap. Germline V gene data show CDR1 as SGHDT and CDR2 as YYEEEE. Here the CDR3 reads CASSLGGLASYEQYF. Here the CDR3 DNA reads TGTGCCAGCAGCTTGGGGGGGCTAGCATCCTACGAGCAGTACTTC.

This chain connects TRBV5-5 to TRBJ2-7; TRBD1 aligns across 8 bases. There are 15 residues in the CDR3. Germline-derived CDR1 and CDR2 are SGHKS and YYEKEE (reference sequence). The J segment lost 3 bases and the V segment lost 3 bases, leaving 8 bases of the junction unmatched. The DNA for the CDR3 is TGTGCCAGCAGCTCGCCGGACAGGGTTGTCTACGAGCAGTACTTC. It encodes CASSSPDRVVYEQYF.

The V and J genes are TRBV4-2 and TRBJ2-5; no clear D gene. Trimming took 5 bases from V and 5 from J, leaving 18 bases between them. CDR1 LGHNA and CDR2 YNFKEQ come from the germline V gene. This CDR3 has 15 residues. The CDR3 here is CASSLASTRRETQYF. DNA for the CDR3: TGTGCCAGCAGCTTGGCTTCAACCCGAAGGGAGACCCAGTACTTC.

The V call is TRBV5-5, the J call TRBJ2-2; the D call may be TRBD1 or TRBD2 (5 bases each). This CDR3 is 15 amino acids long. The germline V and J ends were trimmed by 4 bases and 5 bases, with 15 bases remaining between them. Germline assignment: CDR1 SGHKS and CDR2 YYEKEE (reference sequence). The CDR3, as DNA: TGTGCCAGCAGCCCGGACGGGGCAGGTACCGGGGAGCTGTTTTTT. It codes for CASSPDGAGTGELFF. Using reference TRBV5-5 and TRBJ2-2 for the parts outside the CDR3, the full variable domain is DAGVTQSPTHLIKTRGQQVTLRCSPISGHKSVSWYQQVLGQGPQFIFQYYEKEERGRGNFPDRFSARQFPNYSSELNVNALLLGDSALYLCASSPDGAGTGELFFGEGSRLTVL.

This chain joins TRBV29-1 and TRBJ1-2, with D unresolved. With 5 bases removed from V and 3 bases from J, the gap between germline ends came to 7 bases. The CDR3 has 11 amino acids. CDR1 SQVTM and CDR2 ANQGSEA come from the germline V gene. CDR3 amino acids: CSVHTDYGYTF. The CDR3 bases are TGCAGCGTTCACACGGACTATGGCTACACCTTC.

The chain couples TRBV6-5 to TRBJ2-7; D remains ambiguous. V lost 8 bases and J lost 7, with 15 bases in between. CDR1 and CDR2 (germline): MNHEY, SVGAGI. The CDR3 contains 12 residues. CDR3 nucleotide sequence: TGTGCCAGCTGGCCCGGAGTAGGGGAGCAGTACTTC. It codes for CASWPGVGEQYF.

The rearrangement joins TRBV6-4 to TRBJ1-5; D is unclear. V gave up 3 bases and J gave up 0 bases, with 9 bases separating them. From germline, CDR1 is MRHNA and CDR2 SNTAGT. The CDR3 spans 15 residues. The CDR3 DNA sequence: TGTGCCAGCAGTGAAACGTTTCATAGCAATCAGCCCCAGCATTTT. It codes for CASSETFHSNQPQHF.

The chain carries TRBV4-3 and TRBJ2-1; tentatively, D is TRBD2 (7 bases). From germline, CDR1 is LGHNA and CDR2 YSLEER. The CDR3 is 17 residues long. V shed 0 bases and J shed 4 bases, with 16 bases lying between them. The CDR3 spells CASSQEWTAGRYNEQFF. In DNA form, the CDR3 reads TGCGCCAGCAGCCAAGAGTGGACAGCGGGAAGATACAATGAGCAGTTCTTC.

This clone has only one observation. The genes are TRBV28 and TRBJ2-3; 13 bases agree with TRBD2. V trimming: 4 bases; J trimming: 7 bases; junction bases outside the gene matches: 5. The CDR3 has 15 amino acids. From germline, CDR1 is MDHEN and CDR2 SYDVKM. The CDR3 nucleotides are TGTGCCAGCAGTTCCGGACTAGCGGGGGTGAATACGCAGTATTTT. It is translated as CASSSGLAGVNTQYF.

Only a few counts were recorded for this clone. The V gene is TRBV30, the J gene TRBJ1-1; 10 bases match TRBD1. Unmatched junction bases numbered 5, after V lost 5 bases and J lost 5 bases. The CDR3 has 13 amino acids. CDR1 is GTSNPN and CDR2 is SVGIG in the germline V gene (reference sequence). CDR3: CAWWTGGYTEAFF. DNA for the CDR3: TGTGCCTGGTGGACAGGGGGTTATACTGAAGCTTTCTTT.

The chain joins TRBV28 to TRBJ2-5; 8 positions match TRBD1. V lost 5 bases to trimming and J lost 2 bases; unmatched junction nucleotides: 7. Germline V gene data show CDR1 as MDHEN and CDR2 as SYDVKM. CDR3 length equals 15 residues. In DNA form, the CDR3 reads TGTGCCAGCAGTCATCTGGGACAGGTTCAAGAGACCCAGTACTTC. Its protein product is CASSHLGQVQETQYF.

This chain joins TRBV9 and TRBJ1-5; D is ambiguous. The CDR3 runs to 14 residues. V was clipped by 2 bases and J by 3 bases, with 9 bases between them. Germline V lookup: CDR1 SGDLS, CDR2 YYNGEE. CDR3 region: CASSVGRFNQPQHF. CDR3 in DNA: TGTGCCAGCAGCGTTGGGAGGTTCAATCAGCCCCAGCATTTT.

The genes are TRBV19 and TRBJ2-1; possible D gene TRBD2, 7 bases. Germline loops: CDR1 LNHDA, CDR2 SQIVND (reference sequence). This CDR3 comprises 15 residues. Trimming stripped 0 bases from V and 4 bases from J, with 10 bases between. In DNA, the CDR3 is TGTGCCAGTAGTATAGAAGGGGGACTATACAATGAGCAGTTCTTC. It translates to CASSIEGGLYNEQFF.

V usage is TRBV7-9 and J usage is TRBJ1-2, with 8 bases lining up with TRBD1. The V segment lost 2 bases and the J segment 4 bases; nucleotides outside the gene matches: 12. Germline CDR1 is SEHNR and CDR2 is FQNEAQ (reference sequence). The CDR3 runs 17 residues. CDR3 protein: CASSLLGGTGPSYGYTF. CDR3 bases: TGTGCCAGCAGCTTATTGGGCGGGACAGGACCTTCCTATGGCTACACCTTC.